This T cell receptor (beta chain) came from a study of T-cell reconstitution after alpha-beta-depleted transplantation in children. Deletions cut 6 bases from V and 7 bases from J, with 22 bases between. CDR3 length: 15 residues. The V gene's germline CDR1 is SGHTS and CDR2 YDEGEE. Regarding this clonotype: It may be a read error: a sequence one base away is much more abundant.

The authors prepared the TCRbeta library with unique molecular identifiers. TCRdb reanalysed the PCR reads using MiXCR and keeps one entry per CDR3 protein. This sample has hundreds of thousands of distinct CDR3 sequences, with around 12% found just once. The clonotype comes from a human donor who donated a stem cell graft to a child with acute lymphoblastic leukemia. The sequencing here drew on PBMCs from the stem cell graft donor, taken from the stem cell graft. The chain joins TRBV5-8 to TRBJ1-1; D possibly corresponds to TRBD1 (6 bases). CDR3: CASTTALGAEVEAFF. Here the CDR3 DNA reads TGTGCCAGCACTACCGCCTTGGGGGCGGAAGTTGAAGCTTTCTTT.